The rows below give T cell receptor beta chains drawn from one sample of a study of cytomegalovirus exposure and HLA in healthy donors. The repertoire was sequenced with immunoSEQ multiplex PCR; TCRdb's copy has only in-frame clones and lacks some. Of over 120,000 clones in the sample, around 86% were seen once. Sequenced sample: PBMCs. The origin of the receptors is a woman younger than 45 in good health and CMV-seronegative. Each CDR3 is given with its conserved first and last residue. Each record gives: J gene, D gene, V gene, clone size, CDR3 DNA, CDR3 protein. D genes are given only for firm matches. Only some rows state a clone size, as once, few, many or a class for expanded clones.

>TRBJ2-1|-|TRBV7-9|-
TGTGCCAGCAGCTTCCCAAGGGGAGGACGCTACAATGAGCAGTTCTTC
CASSFPRGGRYNEQFF
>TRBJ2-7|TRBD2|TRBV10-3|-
TGTGCCATCAGTGAGCAGGGACTAGCCTACGAGCAGTACTTC
CAISEQGLAYEQYF
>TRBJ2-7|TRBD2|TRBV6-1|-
TGTGCCAGCCCTTCTGGCGGGGGGCCCTACGAGCAGTACTTC
CASPSGGGPYEQYF
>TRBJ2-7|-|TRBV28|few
TGTGCCAGCAGTCCTTCGGGAGAAGACTACGAGCAGTACTTC
CASSPSGEDYEQYF
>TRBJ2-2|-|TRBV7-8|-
TGTGCCAGCAGAGGAACTAGAAACGCGAACACCGGGGAGCTGTTTTTT
CASRGTRNANTGELFF
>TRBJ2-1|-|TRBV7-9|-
TGTGCCAGCAGCCTGAGCGGTAGGCTTTACAATGAGCAGTTCTTC
CASSLSGRLYNEQFF
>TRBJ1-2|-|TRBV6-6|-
TGTGCCAGCAGTTACGCAGGGAGGTATGGCTACACCTTC
CASSYAGRYGYTF
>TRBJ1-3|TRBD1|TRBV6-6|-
TGTGCCAGCAGTAATTCCGGGACAGCAAGCAGCACCATATATTTT
CASSNSGTASSTIYF
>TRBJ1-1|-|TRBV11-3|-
TGTGCCAGCAGCTTAGGGGGGGGTAGACAAGCTTTCTTT
CASSLGGGRQAFF
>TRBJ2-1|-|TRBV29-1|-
TGCAGCGTTGACCGGACGGGGGTATACAATGAGCAGTTCTTC
CSVDRTGVYNEQFF
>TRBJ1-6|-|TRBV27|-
TGTGCCAGCAGTTTGAGCGGACGGAATTCACCCCTCCACTTT
CASSLSGRNSPLHF
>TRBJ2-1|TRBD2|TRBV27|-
TGTGCCAGCAGTCCCCTAGCGGGACCATACAATGAGCAGTTCTTC
CASSPLAGPYNEQFF
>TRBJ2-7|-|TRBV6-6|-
TGTGCCAGCAGTTCCGGGACATGGGGCGAGCAGTACTTC
CASSSGTWGEQYF
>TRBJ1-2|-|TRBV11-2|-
TGTGCCAGCAGCCCGGGACACCAGACCTATGGCTACACCTTC
CASSPGHQTYGYTF
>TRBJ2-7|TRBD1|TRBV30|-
TGTGCCTGGAGCATACCCCGGACAGGGGGCAGGGGCGAGCAGTACTTC
CAWSIPRTGGRGEQYF
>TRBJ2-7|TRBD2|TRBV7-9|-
TGTTCCAGCAGCACTAGCGGGAGGGCCTCCTACGAGCAGTACTTC
CSSSTSGRASYEQYF
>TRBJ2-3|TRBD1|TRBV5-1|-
TGCGCCAGCAGCTTTGGACAGGCCACAGATACGCAGTATTTT
CASSFGQATDTQYF
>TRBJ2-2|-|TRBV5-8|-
TGTGCCAGCAGCTTCCCAGGGTCGAACACCGGGGAGCTGTTTTTT
CASSFPGSNTGELFF
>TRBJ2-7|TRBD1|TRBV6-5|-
TGTGCCAGCAGTTTTGGACAGGGGTTCTACGAGCAGTACTTC
CASSFGQGFYEQYF
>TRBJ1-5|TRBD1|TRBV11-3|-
TGTGCCAGCAGCATTTTCGGACAGGTCAACAATCAGCCCCAGCATTTT
CASSIFGQVNNQPQHF
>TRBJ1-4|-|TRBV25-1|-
TGTGCCAGCAGTCCTCTCTTCTCTAATGAAAAACTGTTTTTT
CASSPLFSNEKLFF
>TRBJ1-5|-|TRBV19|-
TGTGCCAGTACCCCAAGCCCAAATCAGCCCCAGCATTTT
CASTPSPNQPQHF
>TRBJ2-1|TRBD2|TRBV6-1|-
TGTGCCACAAGCGGGGGGCACTACAATGAGCAGTTCTTC
CATSGGHYNEQFF
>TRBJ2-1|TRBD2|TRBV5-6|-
TGTGCCAGCAGCTTGGCCCCAGCGGGGGGATACAATGAGCAGTTCTTC
CASSLAPAGGYNEQFF
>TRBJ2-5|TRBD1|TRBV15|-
TGTGCCACCAGCAGAGTAGGGGGCGGTGAGACCCAGTACTTC
CATSRVGGGETQYF
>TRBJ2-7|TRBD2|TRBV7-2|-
TGTGCCAGCAGCCACACTAGCGGGTACTCCTACGAGCAGTACTTC
CASSHTSGYSYEQYF